This T cell receptor beta chain appears in the sequencing data of a study of blood T cells in healthy people across ages. Points from the study as a whole: It was not possible, with unsorted PBMCs, to conclusively compare naive and antigen-experienced cells. Both naive CD4+ cell counts and diversity were greater in long-lived donors than in aged donors.

There are 15 residues in the CDR3. Trimming removed 5 bases at V and 4 bases at J, with 15 bases between. Per germline, CDR1 MNHEY and CDR2 SMNVEV (reference sequence). Combining a sample-barcoded 5' primer with a J-beta primer mix, a second PCR ran for roughly 7 to 12 cycles. TCRdb used MiXCR to reprocess the 5' RACE reads, holding one entry per CDR3 protein. This sample has just over 1 million distinct CDR3 sequences, with 40% to 55% found just once. This clonotype was seen more than once but under ten times. As yet, its antigen is unknown. Sequencing was performed on blood. The chain joins TRBV27 to TRBJ1-5; no clear D gene. This TCR came from a woman aged 60 to 75 in good health. The DNA of the CDR3 is TGTGCCAGCAGTCGCCATTCTCCCTTAAATCAGCCCCAGCATTTT. Its translation: CASSRHSPLNQPQHF.